This TCR beta chain was retrieved from a study of beta chain features in type 1 diabetes. This clone has more than one count but fewer than ten. Germline CDR1 SQVTM, CDR2 ANQGSEA. V was clipped by 5 bases and J by 1 base, with 11 bases between them. The CDR3 extends over 13 amino acids. As every portion of the isolated RNA was reverse transcribed, the sequencing read expressed TCRB transcripts. TCRdb's copy holds only in-frame clones and misses some; the assay was immunoSEQ multiplex PCR. The sample consists of some 410,000 clones, 11% to 15% of them appearing once. The TCR was taken from a man in his thirties or forties in good health. The rearrangement links TRBV29-1 to TRBJ1-1; possible D gene TRBD1, 5 bases. Material for sequencing was naive CD4+ T cells from blood. The CDR3 here is CSVRQTKNTEAFF. The CDR3, as DNA: TGCAGCGTTCGACAGACAAAGAACACTGAAGCTTTCTTT.